The clone carrying this T cell receptor beta chain was recorded a few times. Its antigen remains unidentified. The germline V and J ends were trimmed by 1 base and 0 bases, with 13 bases remaining between them. CDR1 is GTSNPN, CDR2 SVGIG, per germline (reference sequence). The CDR3 is made up of 16 amino acids. Clones were sequenced by immunoSEQ multiplex PCR, and TCRdb holds only the in-frame ones, with some missing. The sample consists of about 420 clones, roughly 45% of them appearing once. This specimen comes from a study of tumour-infiltrating T cells in Burkitt lymphoma. Overall study context: All epidemiological Burkitt lymphoma subtypes were represented in the cohort. Repertoire clonality predicted overall and progression-free survival.

Study-wide points: Several public clonotypes recurred in numerous Burkitt lymphoma patients.

Input material: tumor tissue. The rearrangement uses TRBV30 and TRBJ2-1, with D possibly being TRBD2 (5 bases). This TCR was sampled from a human donor with Burkitt lymphoma. The CDR3 sequence is CAWSGLAISSYNEQFF. The CDR3 region has the DNA TGTGCCTGGAGTGGTTTAGCGATTAGCTCCTACAATGAGCAGTTCTTC.